This TCR beta chain was captured by sequencing in a study of beta chain features in type 1 diabetes. Overall study: Roughly 98 million sorted cells were examined across all samples.

This CDR3 comprises 12 residues. CDR1 is SGHAT and CDR2 is FQNNGV in the germline V gene. The ends were cut back, 7 bases at V and 0 bases at J, with 6 bases in the middle. cDNA synthesis used the whole RNA isolate, giving expressed TCRB sequences. TCRdb's copy holds only in-frame clones and misses some; the assay was immunoSEQ multiplex PCR. The repertoire holds 600,000 or so clones, about an eighth seen once, with 0.095% to 0.15% in the top ten. Staining for CD45RO/CCR7/CD25/CD127/CD95/CD27 allowed sorting of CD4+ naive, central memory, regulatory and stem cell-like memory cells. In all sorted populations, purity surpassed 95%. Study conclusions and caveats: Type 1 diabetes patients had TCRB CDR3s that were shorter (moderately but significantly so) in all four CD4+ subsets. Researchers cautioned that cDNA sequencing could over-represent cells with high TCR expression.

This clone was observed a few times. No antigen is known for it. The J gene is TRBJ2-5, the V gene TRBV11-2; D is ambiguous. The receptor was isolated from a man aged 25-45 years with type 1 diabetes. Sample: naive CD4+ T cells from blood. The CDR3 sequence is CASTVNQETQYF. Here the CDR3 DNA reads TGTGCCAGCACCGTCAACCAAGAGACCCAGTACTTC.